One and the same sample provided the 14 T cell receptor beta chains below, sequenced in a study of blood T cell repertoires in COVID-19. Data came from immunoSEQ multiplex PCR; TCRdb stores just in-frame clones and leaves some out. The sample shows a few hundred thousand clones, 70% to 90% of them seen only once. The specimen sequenced was peripheral blood. Every receptor here comes from a woman between 50 and 59 years old with COVID-19, enrolled during active disease.

This clone showed up just once. This chain uses TRBV2 with TRBJ1-5; a possible D gene is TRBD1 (5 bases). The CDR3 runs to 16 residues. Deletions cut 4 bases from V and 4 bases from J, with 17 bases between. Germline V gene sequence: CDR1 SNHLY, CDR2 FYNNEI. Here the CDR3 DNA reads TGTGCCAGCAGTGGAGAGCTATACAGGCGAAATCAGCCCCAGCATTTT. Translated: CASSGELYRRNQPQHF.

The gene calls are TRBV5-5 and TRBJ2-7; the D is unclear. CDR3 length: 13 amino acids. Trimming cost V 0 bases and J 3 bases, with 7 bases left between them. The germline V gene encodes CDR1 SGHKS and CDR2 YYEKEE (reference sequence). DNA of the CDR3: TGTGCCAGCAGCTTGGTTCCAGTCTACGAGCAGTACTTC. Protein sequence: CASSLVPVYEQYF. The full variable domain, rest sourced from reference TRBV5-5 and TRBJ2-7, is DAGVTQSPTHLIKTRGQQVTLRCSPISGHKSVSWYQQVLGQGPQFIFQYYEKEERGRGNFPDRFSARQFPNYSSELNVNALLLGDSALYLCASSLVPVYEQYFGPGTRLTVT.

This clone was picked up one time. The genes are TRBV2 and TRBJ1-1; D remains ambiguous. Deletions cut 6 bases from V and 2 bases from J, with 10 bases between. The CDR3 has 13 residues. From germline, CDR1 is SNHLY and CDR2 FYNNEI. The CDR3 DNA is TGTGCCAGCAGGTTCGGGGAAAACACTGAAGCTTTCTTT. Protein sequence: CASRFGENTEAFF.

The chain employs TRBV5-4 and TRBJ2-2, with no clear D. V was clipped by 3 bases and J by 3 bases, with 9 bases between them. The germline gives CDR1 SGHNT, CDR2 YYREEE (reference sequence). CDR3 length equals 14 residues. The CDR3 DNA reads TGTGCCAGCAGCTCAGGCACCGACACCGGGGAGCTGTTTTTT. Its protein product is CASSSGTDTGELFF. The whole variable domain, remainder taken from reference TRBV5-4 and TRBJ2-2, is ETGVTQSPTHLIKTRGQQVTLRCSSQSGHNTVSWYQQALGQGPQFIFQYYREEENGRGNFPPRFSGLQFPNYSSELNVNALELDDSALYLCASSSGTDTGELFFGEGSRLTVL.

This chain uses TRBV27 with TRBJ2-7; the D gene is possibly TRBD2 (5 bases). The V gene's germline CDR1 is MNHEY and CDR2 SMNVEV (reference sequence). Trimming took off 3 bases at V and 7 bases at J, with 22 bases between the two ends. The CDR3 totals 16 residues. CDR3 region: CASSFGRAVGWEEQYF. In DNA form, the CDR3 reads TGTGCCAGCAGTTTTGGAAGGGCAGTTGGGTGGGAGGAGCAGTACTTC.

This clone was counted a single time. CDR3 residues: CASSSSGNTGELFF. CDR3 DNA sequence: TGTGCCAGCAGTTCTAGCGGGAACACCGGGGAGCTGTTTTTT. This sequence joins TRBV28 and TRBJ2-2, with 7 bases that match TRBD2. There are 14 residues in the CDR3. Germline-derived CDR1 and CDR2 are MDHEN and SYDVKM. Unmatched junction bases numbered 0, after V lost 4 bases and J lost 1 base.

V gene TRBV7-2 combines with J gene TRBJ1-3; D gene uncertain. The CDR3 extends over 15 amino acids. Germline V CDR1 and CDR2: SGHTA, FQGNSA. With 4 bases removed from V and 0 bases from J, the gap between germline ends came to 10 bases. This CDR3 reads CASSYSLSSGNTIYF. The CDR3 nucleotides are TGTGCCAGCAGCTACAGCCTGAGCTCTGGAAACACCATATATTTT.

This clone was seen once. J is TRBJ2-3 and V is TRBV6-1; 7 bases line up with TRBD1. The CDR3 is 17 residues long. Germline-derived CDR1 and CDR2 are MNHNS and SASEGT. The V segment lost 1 base and the J segment 3 bases; nucleotides outside the gene matches: 10. CDR3 sequence: CASSEVDGGQRTDTQYF. CDR3 bases: TGTGCCAGCAGTGAAGTGGATGGGGGACAGAGGACAGATACGCAGTATTTT.

The chain joins TRBV11-2 to TRBJ1-1; TRBD1 agrees at 8 bases. The trim removed 1 base at V and 2 bases at J, leaving 9 bases unmatched. This CDR3 contains 17 residues. The germline V gene has CDR1 SGHAT and CDR2 FQNNGV. This CDR3 is CASSLARTGLLNTEAFF. CDR3 DNA: TGTGCCAGCAGCTTAGCCCGGACAGGGCTTCTTAACACTGAAGCTTTCTTT. Complete variable domain (other parts from reference TRBV11-2 and TRBJ1-1): EAGVAQSPRYKIIEKRQSVAFWCNPISGHATLYWYQQILGQGPKLLIQFQNNGVVDDSQLPKDRFSAERLKGVDSTLKIQPAKLEDSAVYLCASSLARTGLLNTEAFFGQGTRLTVV.

The chain couples TRBV7-8 to TRBJ2-3, with D tentatively TRBD1 (5 bases). CDR3 length: 13 residues. Trimming left V 2 bases short and J 8 bases short, with 11 bases between. Germline CDR1 SGHVS, CDR2 FQNEAQ. The CDR3 here is CASSLKGKVTQYF. The CDR3 DNA reads as TGTGCCAGCAGCTTAAAGGGGAAGGTTACGCAGTATTTT.

The rearrangement uses TRBV5-1 and TRBJ1-5, with 10 bases matching TRBD1. The trim removed 4 bases at V and 3 bases at J, leaving 4 bases unmatched. The CDR3 is made up of 15 amino acids. Germline CDR1 is SGHRS and CDR2 is YFSETQ. CDR3 amino acids: CASSRDRGPNQPQHF. The CDR3 DNA reads TGCGCCAGCAGCCGGGACAGGGGACCCAATCAGCCCCAGCATTTT.

The V gene is TRBV30, the J gene TRBJ1-2; no clear D gene. Germline lookup yields CDR1 GTSNPN and CDR2 SVGIG (reference sequence). The CDR3 contains 13 residues. V gave up 3 bases and J gave up 8 bases, with 16 bases separating them. CDR3 nucleotides: TGTGCCTGGAGACCCGCGGGCATAGTGGGCTACACCTTC. As protein: CAWRPAGIVGYTF.

The CDR3 bases are TGTGCCAGCAGTCCTACTTGGACAAACTCACCCCTCCACTTT. Translation: CASSPTWTNSPLHF. The gene calls are TRBV11-2 and TRBJ1-6; D perhaps matches TRBD1 (5 bases). Germline V gene sequence: CDR1 SGHAT, CDR2 FQNNGV. V was pared by 6 bases and J by 10 bases, with 16 bases between. The CDR3 totals 14 residues.

This chain links TRBV11-3 with TRBJ2-7; 11 bases are shared with TRBD1. Germline-derived CDR1 and CDR2 are SGHNT and YENEEA. The CDR3 covers 13 residues. The V segment lost 5 bases and the J segment 6 bases; nucleotides outside the gene matches: 3. The CDR3 here is CASSPGTGGEQYF. As DNA, the CDR3 is TGTGCCAGCAGCCCAGGGACAGGGGGCGAGCAGTACTTC.